The rows below give T cell receptor beta chains drawn from one sample of a study of blood T cell repertoires in COVID-19. Sequenced by immunoSEQ multiplex PCR; TCRdb stores in-frame clones only, minus some. Here the sample spans 65,000 to 80,000 clones, over 85% being singletons. Sequences were obtained from peripheral blood. These receptors came from a human donor in a cohort sampled during active COVID-19. Each CDR3 is given with its conserved first and last residue. D genes are given only for firm matches. A clone size is listed for some rows: how often the clone was seen (once, few, many), or a class if it is expanded.

length,V,size,D,J,CDR3,DNA
15,TRBV27,-,TRBD1,TRBJ1-1,CASSLSSTGGTEAFF,TGTGCCAGCAGTTTATCGTCAACAGGGGGCACTGAAGCTTTCTTT
19,TRBV7-8,few,-,TRBJ1-2,CASSFNPSQATEEDYGYTF,TGTGCCAGCAGCTTCAACCCGAGCCAAGCCACAGAGGAGGACTATGGCTACACCTTC
14,TRBV6-2/TRBV6-3,-,-,TRBJ1-1,CASSSQGSTTEAFF,TGTGCCAGCAGTTCCCAGGGGAGTACCACTGAAGCTTTCTTT
17,TRBV5-1,-,TRBD1,TRBJ2-7,CASSPVPGQGAYYEQYF,TGCGCCAGCAGCCCCGTCCCGGGACAGGGGGCGTACTACGAGCAGTACTTC
13,TRBV9,-,-,TRBJ1-2,CASRNDTLYGYTF,TGTGCCAGCAGAAACGACACCCTCTATGGCTACACCTTC
17,TRBV5-1,-,TRBD1,TRBJ2-6,CASSPYLDRAGANVLTF,TGCGCCAGCAGCCCATACCTCGACAGGGCTGGGGCCAACGTCCTGACTTTC
15,TRBV28,few,TRBD1,TRBJ1-5,CASRGDREDNQPQHF,TGTGCCAGCAGAGGGGACAGGGAGGACAATCAGCCCCAGCATTTT
15,TRBV27,once,-,TRBJ1-2,CASRGPGRGGIGYTF,TGTGCCAGCAGGGGTCCTGGCAGGGGCGGCATTGGCTACACCTTC
14,TRBV10-3,-,TRBD2,TRBJ2-1,CAISERGLGSEQFF,TGTGCCATCAGTGAGAGGGGACTAGGTAGTGAGCAGTTCTTC
14,TRBV7-2,-,-,TRBJ1-2,CASSLGFMSDGYTF,TGTGCCAGCAGCTTAGGGTTCATGTCAGATGGCTACACCTTC
16,TRBV24-1,-,TRBD1,TRBJ2-1,CATSDLRQGAYNEQFF,TGTGCCACCAGTGATTTGCGGCAGGGGGCCTACAATGAGCAGTTCTTC
15,TRBV30,-,TRBD1,TRBJ2-1,CAWSVPGTGYNEQFF,TGTGCCTGGAGTGTCCCCGGGACAGGCTACAATGAGCAGTTCTTC
15,TRBV4-3,-,-,TRBJ2-5,CASSQDWQKKETQYF,TGCGCCAGCAGCCAAGACTGGCAAAAAAAAGAGACCCAGTACTTC
14,TRBV5-6,few,-,TRBJ2-7,CASTPRRRGYEQYF,TGTGCCAGCACCCCTCGGAGGAGGGGATACGAGCAGTACTTC
12,TRBV4-1,-,-,TRBJ2-7,CASSAGPHEQYF,TGCGCCAGCAGCGCTGGCCCCCACGAGCAGTACTTC
12,TRBV4-3,-,TRBD1,TRBJ2-3,CASSLRGDTQYF,TGCGCCAGCAGCCTCAGGGGGGATACGCAGTATTTT